This T cell receptor beta chain was recovered during a study of cytomegalovirus exposure and HLA in healthy donors. Study findings and constraints: TCR beta V- and J-gene trimming was later associated with a missense DCLRE1C variant.

Turning to this clone: The antigen remains undetermined.

The CDR3 sequence is 16 residues long. Germline V gene lookup returns CDR1 SGHTA and CDR2 FQGNSA. V trimming: 5 bases; J trimming: 5 bases; junction bases outside the gene matches: 9. The PCR contained 60 Vbeta and 13 Jbeta primers. Profiling relied on immunoSEQ multiplex PCR, and the TCRdb table lists in-frame clones only, not all of them. There are some 200,000 clones in the sample; approximately 88% occur only once, and about 2.6% lies in the top ten. Sequenced input: PBMCs. This rearrangement joins TRBV7-2 to TRBJ2-5, with 12 positions matching TRBD2. The source of this sequence is a woman aged 50 to 60 in good health and CMV-seropositive. The CDR3 DNA sequence: TGTGCCAGCAGCCGTACTAGCGGGGGGTCGGGGGAGACCCAGTACTTC. Translation: CASSRTSGGSGETQYF.